This T cell receptor beta chain appears in the sequencing data of a study of T cells in Graves' hyperthyroidism and ophthalmopathy. Study-level information: Peripheral blood was drawn at first diagnosis, prior to all treatment.

Using RNA transcripts as the source, TCR beta CDR3 regions were amplified. A first-round RT-PCR of the TCR CDR3 used the HTBI primer set. TCRdb re-called the multiplex PCR reads through MiXCR, storing one row per CDR3 protein. This sample has hundreds of thousands of distinct CDR3 sequences, with more than 14% found just once. Overall study results and limits: Stable hyperthyroidism and ophthalmopathy were separated using 13 V-J signatures. In blood, most of the thyroid clonotypes expanded above 0.001 were also present.

Worth noting for this clonotype: The antigen is unknown.

Diagnosing involved the use of clinical symptoms, serum thyroxine and TRAb, thyroid ultrasound and orbital computed tomography. The germline CDR1 and CDR2 sequences are LNHDA and SQIVND (reference sequence). The V and J ends lost 7 bases and 3 bases, in that order; junction bases with no gene match: 9. The CDR3 consists of 15 residues. The genes are TRBV19 and TRBJ1-5; 7 nucleotides line up with TRBD1. This receptor was taken from a woman aged 45-65 years with Graves' ophthalmopathy. Sequenced input: blood. Here the CDR3 reads CASTFGQVPNQPQHF. CDR3 in DNA: TGTGCCAGTACATTCGGACAGGTTCCCAATCAGCCCCAGCATTTT.